A single sample gave rise to the 26 T cell receptor beta chains below, sequenced in a study of T cell responses to AZD1222 COVID-19 vaccine. The protocol was immunoSEQ multiplex PCR, while the TCRdb copy is restricted to in-frame clones and leaves out a portion. Of more than 85,000 clones listed, approximately 89% are singletons. Sequencing was performed on peripheral blood, taken on day 0 of AZD1222 vaccination. The receptor set was obtained from an adult in good health.

This clone was detected only a few times. The V and J genes are TRBV19 and TRBJ1-1, with D hard to call. CDR3 length: 13 residues. Per germline, CDR1 LNHDA and CDR2 SQIVND (reference sequence). V lost 6 bases, J lost 3 bases, and 11 bases lay in between. The CDR3 DNA reads TGTGCCAGTAGCCCGGAAAGTTACACTGAAGCTTTCTTT. Translated, it gives CASSPESYTEAFF.

The chain recombines TRBV28 with TRBJ1-6; D is ambiguous. Deletions cut 10 bases from V and 0 bases from J, with 13 bases between. The CDR3 consists of 15 residues. Germline V lookup: CDR1 MDHEN, CDR2 SYDVKM. CDR3 nucleotide sequence: TGTGCCACGCATGGGTCCAGCTCCTATAATTCACCCCTCCACTTT. Protein: CATHGSSSYNSPLHF.

This sequence joins TRBV28 and TRBJ2-7, with 7 nucleotides matching TRBD2. Germline V gene sequence: CDR1 MDHEN, CDR2 SYDVKM. CDR3 size: 14 residues. Germline trimming cut 6 bases from V and 3 bases from J; bases unmatched to any gene: 8. This CDR3 reads CASRTPSGDYEQYF. In DNA form, the CDR3 reads TGTGCCAGCAGGACCCCTAGCGGAGACTACGAGCAGTACTTC.

The rearrangement joins TRBV4-2 to TRBJ2-3; D is uncertain. This CDR3 is built from 16 residues. Germline values: CDR1 LGHNA, CDR2 YNFKEQ. Trimming took off 0 bases at V and 2 bases at J, with 12 bases between the two ends. The CDR3 reads CASSQEAYRYTDTQYF. The CDR3 DNA is TGTGCCAGCAGCCAAGAAGCCTATCGCTACACAGATACGCAGTATTTT.

This rearrangement joins TRBV30 to TRBJ1-5; the D gene is possibly TRBD1 (5 bases). The germline V gene encodes CDR1 GTSNPN and CDR2 SVGIG (reference sequence). CDR3 length: 15 amino acids. V dropped 0 bases and J dropped 0 bases, with 9 bases sitting between them. CDR3 sequence (DNA): TGTGCCTGGAGTGTAGGGGCAGTTAGCAATCAGCCCCAGCATTTT. It translates to CAWSVGAVSNQPQHF.

The chain carries TRBV5-1 and TRBJ2-3; D is uncertain. Germline loops: CDR1 SGHRS, CDR2 YFSETQ. V shed 0 bases and J shed 4 bases, with 18 bases lying between them. The CDR3 is 17 residues long. As DNA, the CDR3 is TGCGCCAGCAGCTTGGCGGCTCTGGGCCCCCTCTCAGATACGCAGTATTTT. Translated: CASSLAALGPLSDTQYF.

The CDR3 protein is CASSKEGLAGVCEQYF. For the CDR3, the DNA is TGTGCCAGCAGCAAAGAGGGGCTAGCGGGAGTATGCGAGCAGTACTTC. This chain connects TRBV21-1 to TRBJ2-7; no check of the table's D call, TRBD2, against the DNA was made. TRBV21-1 is described as a pseudogene. This CDR3 spans 16 amino acids.

The genes are TRBV2 and TRBJ1-5, with 8 bases that match TRBD1. The germline V gene encodes CDR1 SNHLY and CDR2 FYNNEI. Losses at the gene ends were 8 bases for V and 4 bases for J; bases not matched to a gene: 1. The CDR3 covers 12 residues. The CDR3 protein is CASGDRNQPQHF. CDR3 sequence (DNA): TGTGCCAGCGGGGACAGGAATCAGCCCCAGCATTTT.

J is TRBJ1-2 and V is TRBV18; D gene ambiguous. V was cut by 2 bases and J by 8 bases, with 12 bases left in between. Germline V gene data show CDR1 as KGHSH and CDR2 as LQKENI. The CDR3 has 13 amino acids. CDR3 DNA: TGTGCCAGCTCACCAGGGCTCCCTGAGGGCTACACCTTC. Its translation: CASSPGLPEGYTF.

This clone was recorded a few times. The chain employs TRBV5-6 and TRBJ2-7; no clear D. The CDR3 is 11 amino acids. V lost 0 bases to trimming and J lost 4 bases, with 2 bases between them. Germline values: CDR1 SGHDT, CDR2 YYEEEE. The CDR3 coding sequence is TGTGCCAGCAGCTTGGGGTACGAGCAGTACTTC. It is translated as CASSLGYEQYF.

The chain carries TRBV2 and TRBJ2-1; 10 nucleotides align to TRBD2. The germline gives CDR1 SNHLY, CDR2 FYNNEI. The CDR3 spans 15 residues. The V gene end was trimmed by 6 bases and the J gene end by 5 bases; junction bases not matched to a gene: 7. The CDR3 loop is CASRLRTSGNNEQFF. For the CDR3, the DNA is TGTGCCAGCAGACTTCGGACTAGCGGTAACAATGAGCAGTTCTTC.

This clone was detected only a few times. The V and J genes are TRBV18 and TRBJ1-2; D ambiguous. CDR1 and CDR2 (germline): KGHSH, LQKENI. This CDR3 comprises 14 residues. V lost 3 bases and J lost 2, with 10 bases in between. CDR3 residues: CASSPSGFNYGYTF. CDR3 DNA sequence: TGTGCCAGCTCACCTTCTGGTTTCAACTATGGCTACACCTTC.

The V call is TRBV2, the J call TRBJ2-2, with 7 bases identical to TRBD1. Germline CDR1 SNHLY, CDR2 FYNNEI. The J segment lost 6 bases and the V segment lost 7 bases, leaving 8 bases of the junction unmatched. This CDR3 is 14 amino acids long. Written as DNA, the CDR3 is TGTGCCAGCAAGGCAGGGACAGCAGCCGGGGAGCTGTTTTTT. As protein: CASKAGTAAGELFF.

The chain employs TRBV21-1 and TRBJ2-1; TRBD2, the table's D call, lacks a check against the DNA. TRBV21-1 is annotated as a pseudogene. This CDR3 is 17 amino acids long. The CDR3 DNA reads TGTGCCAGCAGCAAATTCTCCGGACTAGCGCTAATCAATGAGCAGTTCTTC. Residues: CASSKFSGLALINEQFF.

J is TRBJ1-6 and V is TRBV7-2; 9 nucleotides line up with TRBD1. The length of the CDR3 is 15 residues. Germline V gene data show CDR1 as SGHTA and CDR2 as FQGNSA. Trimming took 5 bases from V and 10 from J; bases not matched to a gene: 9. CDR3 loop: CASSRDRGSGSPLHF. The CDR3 DNA reads as TGTGCCAGCAGCAGAGACAGGGGGTCAGGATCACCCCTCCACTTT.

The CDR3 DNA reads as TGTGCCAGCAGTTACTCCGGCAGGGCTTCGGCACCCCTCCACTTT. This translates into CASSYSGRASAPLHF. The rearrangement links TRBV6-5 to TRBJ1-6, with TRBD1 as a possible D gene (5 bases). V lost 0 bases and J 11 bases, leaving 14 bases between the germline ends. The CDR3 totals 15 residues. Germline-derived CDR1 and CDR2 are MNHEY and SVGAGI.

The chain couples TRBV21-1 to TRBJ2-3; the table assigns TRBD1, which was not confirmed against the DNA. TRBV21-1 is shown as a pseudogene. The CDR3 sequence is 19 residues long. CDR3 in DNA: TGTGCCAGCAGCAAAGAGCCAGGGATCACCCGAGGATCCACAGATACGCAGTATTTT. It is translated as CASSKEPGITRGSTDTQYF.

The rearrangement uses TRBV7-3 and TRBJ1-4; 9 bases match TRBD1. Trimming cost V 1 base and J 1 base; bases outside gene matches: 7. The germline CDR1 and CDR2 sequences are SGHTA and FQGTGA. This CDR3 has 18 residues. CDR3 loop: CASSLIPTGGRTNEKLFF. The CDR3 DNA follows: TGTGCCAGCAGCTTAATTCCGACAGGGGGACGAACTAATGAAAAACTGTTTTTT.

This chain uses TRBV11-3 with TRBJ2-1; perhaps TRBD2 as D (6 bases). Trimming took off 4 bases at V and 8 bases at J, with 15 bases between the two ends. This CDR3 is built from 14 residues. The V gene's germline CDR1 is SGHNT and CDR2 YENEEA. The CDR3 bases are TGTGCCAGCAGCTCTCGGACTGGAGGGCATGAGCAGTTCTTC. The encoded protein is CASSSRTGGHEQFF.

The chain employs TRBV11-2 and TRBJ2-7, with TRBD1 identical over 8 bases. The CDR3 length is 15 residues. The V gene end was trimmed by 2 bases and the J gene end by 4 bases; junction bases not matched to a gene: 7. From germline, CDR1 is SGHAT and CDR2 FQNNGV. CDR3 DNA sequence: TGTGCCAGCAGCTTAATCGACAGGGGAGTTTACGAGCAGTACTTC. This gives the protein CASSLIDRGVYEQYF.

The CDR3 DNA reads TGTGCCAGCACCCGGGGACAGGGGCTTGGCTACACCTTC. Its translation: CASTRGQGLGYTF. The chain is built from TRBV2 and TRBJ1-2; 10 nucleotides match TRBD1. The CDR3 is 13 residues long. V shed 7 bases, J shed 7 bases, and the junction held 6 bases outside the gene matches. Germline-derived CDR1 and CDR2 are SNHLY and FYNNEI. The full variable domain, in which reference TRBV2 and TRBJ1-2 provide the parts outside the CDR3, is EPEVTQTPSHQVTQMGQEVILRCVPISNHLYFYWYRQILGQKVEFLVSFYNNEISEKSEIFDDQFSVERPDGSNFTLKIRSTKLEDSAMYFCASTRGQGLGYTFGSGTRLTVV.

V is TRBV2 and J is TRBJ2-1, with 7 bases lining up with TRBD1. This CDR3 spans 15 amino acids. The V gene end was trimmed by 5 bases and the J gene end by 8 bases; junction bases not matched to a gene: 12. Germline CDR1 and CDR2: SNHLY and FYNNEI. In DNA form, the CDR3 reads TGTGCCAGCAGTAGGGCAGGGGGACCCGGACATGAGCAGTTCTTC. Amino acids: CASSRAGGPGHEQFF.

The V gene is TRBV20-1, the J gene TRBJ1-2; no reliable D call. Germline CDR1 reads DFQATT; CDR2 reads SNEGSKA (reference sequence). The CDR3 runs to 16 residues. V lost 3 bases to trimming and J lost 0 bases, with 17 bases between them. Written as DNA, the CDR3 is TGCAGTGCTAGTTTTTCGGGCCAGCGCACTAACTATGGCTACACCTTC. Amino acids: CSASFSGQRTNYGYTF.

This chain uses TRBV18 with TRBJ1-4; D is possibly TRBD1 (6 bases). The germline gives CDR1 KGHSH, CDR2 LQKENI. This CDR3 region has 14 residues. Trimming left V 4 bases short and J 7 bases short, with 13 bases between. The CDR3 DNA reads TGTGCCAGCTCACTCACAGGGACGGGTGAAAAACTGTTTTTT. Protein: CASSLTGTGEKLFF. Together with reference TRBV18 and TRBJ1-4, the CDR3 gives the full variable domain: NAGVMQNPRHLVRRRGQEARLRCSPMKGHSHVYWYRQLPEEGLKFMVYLQKENIIDESGMPKERFSAEFPKEGPSILRIQQVVRGDSAAYFCASSLTGTGEKLFFGSGTQLSVL.

The V and J genes are TRBV4-2 and TRBJ1-1; TRBD1 aligns across 8 bases. From germline, CDR1 is LGHNA and CDR2 YNFKEQ. This CDR3 has 14 residues. V trimming: 4 bases; J trimming: 6 bases; junction bases outside the gene matches: 7. The chain's CDR3 is CASSRGQVGAEAFF. The CDR3 nucleotides are TGTGCCAGCAGCCGGGGACAGGTAGGCGCTGAAGCTTTCTTT.

The chain combines TRBV11-2 with TRBJ2-7; 8 bases match TRBD2. The germline V gene encodes CDR1 SGHAT and CDR2 FQNNGV. The CDR3 contains 15 residues. The ends lost 0 bases at V and 7 bases at J; junction bases unmatched: 8. The CDR3 sequence: CASSLDPSGRGEQYF. DNA of the CDR3: TGTGCCAGCAGCTTAGATCCCAGCGGGAGAGGTGAGCAGTACTTC.